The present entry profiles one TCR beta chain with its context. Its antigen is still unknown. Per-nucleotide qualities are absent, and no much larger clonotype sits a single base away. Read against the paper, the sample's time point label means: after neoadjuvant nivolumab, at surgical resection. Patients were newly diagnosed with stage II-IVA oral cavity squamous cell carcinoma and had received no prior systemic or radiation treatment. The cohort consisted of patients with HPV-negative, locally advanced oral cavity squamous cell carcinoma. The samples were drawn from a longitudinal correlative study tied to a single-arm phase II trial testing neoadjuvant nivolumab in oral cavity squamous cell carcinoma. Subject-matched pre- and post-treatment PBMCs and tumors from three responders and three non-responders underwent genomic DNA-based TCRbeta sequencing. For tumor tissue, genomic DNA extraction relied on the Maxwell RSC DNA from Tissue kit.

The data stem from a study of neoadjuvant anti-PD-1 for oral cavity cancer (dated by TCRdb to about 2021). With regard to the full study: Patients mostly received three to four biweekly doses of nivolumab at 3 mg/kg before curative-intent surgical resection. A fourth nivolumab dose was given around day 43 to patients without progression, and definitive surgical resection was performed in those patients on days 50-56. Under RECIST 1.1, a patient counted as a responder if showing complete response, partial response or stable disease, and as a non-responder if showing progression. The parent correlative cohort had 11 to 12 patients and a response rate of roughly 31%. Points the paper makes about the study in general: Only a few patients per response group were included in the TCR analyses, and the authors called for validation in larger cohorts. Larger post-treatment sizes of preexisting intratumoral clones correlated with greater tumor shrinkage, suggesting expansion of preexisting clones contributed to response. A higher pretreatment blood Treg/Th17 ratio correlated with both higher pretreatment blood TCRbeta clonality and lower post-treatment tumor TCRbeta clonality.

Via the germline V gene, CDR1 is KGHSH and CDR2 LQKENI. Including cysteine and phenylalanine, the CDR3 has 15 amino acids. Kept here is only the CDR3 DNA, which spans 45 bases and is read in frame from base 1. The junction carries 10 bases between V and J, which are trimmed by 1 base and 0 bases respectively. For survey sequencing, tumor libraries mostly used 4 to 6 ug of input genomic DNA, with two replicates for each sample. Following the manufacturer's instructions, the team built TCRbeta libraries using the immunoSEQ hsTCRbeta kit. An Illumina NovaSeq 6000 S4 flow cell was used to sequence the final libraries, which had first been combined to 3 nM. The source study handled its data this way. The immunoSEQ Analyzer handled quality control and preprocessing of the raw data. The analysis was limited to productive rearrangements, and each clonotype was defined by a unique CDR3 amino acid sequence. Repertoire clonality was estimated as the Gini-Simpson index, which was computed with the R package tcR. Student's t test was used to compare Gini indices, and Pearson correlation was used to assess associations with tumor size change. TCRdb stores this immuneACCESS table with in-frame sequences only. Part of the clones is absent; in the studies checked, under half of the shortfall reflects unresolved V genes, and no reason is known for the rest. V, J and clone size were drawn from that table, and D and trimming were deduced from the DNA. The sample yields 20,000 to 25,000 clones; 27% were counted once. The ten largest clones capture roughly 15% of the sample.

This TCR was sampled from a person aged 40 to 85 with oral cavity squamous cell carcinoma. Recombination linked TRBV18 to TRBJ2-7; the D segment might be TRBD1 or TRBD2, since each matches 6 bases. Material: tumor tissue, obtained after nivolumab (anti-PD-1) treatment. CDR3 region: CASSPQGDSSYEQYF. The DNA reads TGTGCCAGCTCACCACAGGGGGACTCCTCCTACGAGCAGTACTTC.